The 3 T cell receptor beta chains given below trace back to one sample, sequenced in a study of spatial heterogeneity in lung cancer. TCRdb re-called the 5' RACE reads through MiXCR, storing one row per CDR3 protein. The sample records 45,000 or so distinct CDR3 sequences, roughly 7.2% being singletons. Time point specified: sample taken at primary tumor resection. Sequencing covered unsorted whole RNA taken from tumor, nontumor lung or frozen PBMC. The sequencing used PBMCs, collected at surgery. These receptors came from a female donor with early-stage non-small cell lung cancer.

The V gene is TRBV29-1, the J gene TRBJ2-5; D unclear. This CDR3 has 11 residues. Trimming stripped 4 bases from V and 5 bases from J, with 8 bases between. Germline-derived CDR1 and CDR2 are SQVTM and ANQGSEA. CDR3 sequence (DNA): TGCAGCGTTGTAGCAGATGAGACCCAGTACTTC. Its translation: CSVVADETQYF.

This clonotype occurred a few times. This rearrangement joins TRBV11-2 to TRBJ1-2; 8 bases map to TRBD1. The CDR3 is 15 residues long. From germline, CDR1 is SGHAT and CDR2 FQNNGV. V lost 5 bases to trimming and J lost 6 bases; unmatched junction nucleotides: 11. The CDR3 coding sequence is TGTGCCAGCAGCCCTCTCAGGGGGCGCAGGGATGGCTACACCTTC. Residues: CASSPLRGRRDGYTF.

This clonotype was counted ten times or more. This chain connects TRBV5-1 to TRBJ2-3; D gene unclear. The V and J ends lost 4 bases and 1 base respectively, with 16 bases between them. The CDR3 is made up of 16 amino acids. Germline V gives CDR1 SGHRS, CDR2 YFSETQ. This CDR3 reads CASSGSGPSGTDTQYF. The CDR3, as DNA: TGCGCCAGCAGCGGATCGGGCCCGAGCGGCACAGATACGCAGTATTTT.